Presented here are 9 T cell receptor beta chains from one specimen sequenced in a study of blood T cell repertoires in COVID-19. The table came from immunoSEQ multiplex PCR; TCRdb's copy has only in-frame clones and leaves some out. The sample holds some 240,000 clones, around three quarters seen once. Sequencing was done on a sample of peripheral blood. These receptors were obtained from a woman aged 65 to 85 with acute or convalescent COVID-19.

The CDR3 region has the DNA TGTGCCAGCAGCTCGGACTTCCAAGAGACCCAGTACTTC. Translating gives CASSSDFQETQYF. This chain links TRBV7-3 with TRBJ2-5; a possible D gene is TRBD2 (5 bases). CDR3 length equals 13 residues. Trimming took 4 bases from V and 1 from J, leaving 7 bases between them. Germline V gives CDR1 SGHTA, CDR2 FQGTGA.

This clone appeared once. CDR3 nucleotides: TGTGCCAGTAGGGCCAGAGGCACTGAAGCTTTCTTT. It encodes CASRARGTEAFF. The rearrangement joins TRBV19 to TRBJ1-1; D unclear. Germline lookup yields CDR1 LNHDA and CDR2 SQIVND (reference sequence). Trimming removed 6 bases at V and 4 bases at J, with 9 bases between. The CDR3 length is 12 residues.

The chain employs TRBV7-9 and TRBJ1-1; maybe TRBD1 (5 bases). V lost 5 bases to trimming and J lost 7 bases, with 17 bases between them. Germline-derived CDR1 and CDR2 are SEHNR and FQNEAQ (reference sequence). This CDR3 spans 14 amino acids. The CDR3 DNA is TGTGCCAGCAGCGTAATAGGGGCCCACGGTGAAGCTTTCTTT. Translated, it gives CASSVIGAHGEAFF.

This clone was found once. This chain uses TRBV14 with TRBJ2-5, with a tentative D call TRBD1 (5 bases). Germline V gives CDR1 SGHDN, CDR2 FVKESK. V was clipped by 2 bases and J by 5 bases, with 12 bases between them. There are 14 residues in the CDR3. CDR3 sequence: CASSQKLGAETQYF. The CDR3, as DNA: TGTGCCAGCAGCCAAAAGCTAGGGGCGGAGACCCAGTACTTC.

The chain combines TRBV6-6 with TRBJ2-5; TRBD1 agrees at 8 bases. Looked up from germline, CDR1 is MNHNY and CDR2 is SVGAGI (reference sequence). The ends lost 6 bases at V and 1 base at J; junction bases unmatched: 4. The CDR3 has 14 residues. The DNA of the CDR3 is TGTGCCAGCAGACGACAGGGGCTCCAAGAGACCCAGTACTTC. Protein: CASRRQGLQETQYF.

The table lists this clone with many counts. The chain carries TRBV5-1 and TRBJ2-7; 7 bases are shared with TRBD1. Trimming at V came to 4 bases and at J to 4 bases, leaving 5 bases not matched to a gene. The CDR3 loop spans 13 amino acids. Per germline, CDR1 SGHRS and CDR2 YFSETQ. CDR3 region: CASSKTGEYEQYF. The DNA for the CDR3 is TGCGCCAGCAGCAAAACAGGGGAGTACGAGCAGTACTTC.

The chain links TRBV7-2 to TRBJ2-5; 11 bases match TRBD1. The J segment lost 7 bases and the V segment lost 5 bases, leaving 9 bases of the junction unmatched. CDR3 size: 15 residues. Germline V gene sequence: CDR1 SGHTA, CDR2 FQGNSA. The CDR3, as DNA: TGTGCCAGCAGCACGGGACAGGGGGTCCGGGGGACCCAGTACTTC. It yields the protein CASSTGQGVRGTQYF.

V gene TRBV6-5 combines with J gene TRBJ1-2; maybe TRBD1 (5 bases). Deletions cut 5 bases from V and 2 bases from J, with 12 bases between. This CDR3 is built from 14 residues. Per the germline V gene, CDR1 is MNHEY and CDR2 is SVGAGI. CDR3 DNA: TGTGCCAGCAGTCTACAGGCTTCAAACTATGGCTACACCTTC. Its translation is CASSLQASNYGYTF.

The chain has TRBV5-5 and TRBJ2-3; 9 nucleotides match TRBD1. This CDR3 has 16 residues. Germline V gene data show CDR1 as SGHKS and CDR2 as YYEKEE (reference sequence). V was clipped by 2 bases and J by 1 base; unmatched bases: 5. CDR3 residues: CASSFGQGPGTDTQYF. The CDR3 bases are TGTGCCAGCAGCTTCGGACAGGGGCCAGGCACAGATACGCAGTATTTT.